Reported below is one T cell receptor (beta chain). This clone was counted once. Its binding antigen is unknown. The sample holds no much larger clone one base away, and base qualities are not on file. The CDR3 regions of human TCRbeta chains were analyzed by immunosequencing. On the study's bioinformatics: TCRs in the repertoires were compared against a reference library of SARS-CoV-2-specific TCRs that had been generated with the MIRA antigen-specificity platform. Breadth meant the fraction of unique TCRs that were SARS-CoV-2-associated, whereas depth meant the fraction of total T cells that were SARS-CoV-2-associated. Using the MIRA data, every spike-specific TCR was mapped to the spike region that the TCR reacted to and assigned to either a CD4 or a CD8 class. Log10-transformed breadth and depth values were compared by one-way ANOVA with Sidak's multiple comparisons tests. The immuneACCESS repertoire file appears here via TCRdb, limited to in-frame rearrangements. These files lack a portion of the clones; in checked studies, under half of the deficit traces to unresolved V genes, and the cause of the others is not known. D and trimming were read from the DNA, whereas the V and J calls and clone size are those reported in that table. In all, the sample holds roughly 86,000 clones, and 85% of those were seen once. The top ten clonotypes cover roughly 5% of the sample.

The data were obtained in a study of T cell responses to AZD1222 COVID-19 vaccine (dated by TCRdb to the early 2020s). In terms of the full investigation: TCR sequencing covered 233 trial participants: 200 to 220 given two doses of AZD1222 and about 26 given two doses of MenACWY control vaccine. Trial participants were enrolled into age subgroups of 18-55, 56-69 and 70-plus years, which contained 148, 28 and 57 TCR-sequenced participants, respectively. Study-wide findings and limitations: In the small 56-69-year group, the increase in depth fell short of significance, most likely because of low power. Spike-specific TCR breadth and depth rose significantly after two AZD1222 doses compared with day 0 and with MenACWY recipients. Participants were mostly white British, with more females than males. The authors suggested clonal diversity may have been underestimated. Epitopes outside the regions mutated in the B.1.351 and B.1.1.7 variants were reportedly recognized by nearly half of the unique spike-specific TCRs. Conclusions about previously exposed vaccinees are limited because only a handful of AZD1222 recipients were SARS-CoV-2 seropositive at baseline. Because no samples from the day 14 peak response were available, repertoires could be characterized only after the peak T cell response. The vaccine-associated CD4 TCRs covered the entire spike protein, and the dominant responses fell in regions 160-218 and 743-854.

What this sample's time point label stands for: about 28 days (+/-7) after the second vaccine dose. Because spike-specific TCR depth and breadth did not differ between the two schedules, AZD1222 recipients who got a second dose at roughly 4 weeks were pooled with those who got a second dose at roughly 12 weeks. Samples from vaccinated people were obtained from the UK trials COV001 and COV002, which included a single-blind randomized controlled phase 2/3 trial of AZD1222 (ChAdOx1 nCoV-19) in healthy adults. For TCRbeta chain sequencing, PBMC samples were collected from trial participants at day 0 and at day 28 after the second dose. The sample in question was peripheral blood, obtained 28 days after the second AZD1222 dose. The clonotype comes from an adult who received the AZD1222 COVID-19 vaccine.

The CDR3 loop reads CASSLGQGAYYGYTF. The sequenced DNA is TGTGCCAGCAGCTTGGGGCAGGGGGCTTACTATGGCTACACCTTC. The rearrangement combines TRBV5-8 with TRBJ1-2, and 8 junction bases match TRBD1. The CDR3 measures 15 amino acids from cysteine to phenylalanine. Just CDR3 DNA is preserved here, 45 bases in frame from base 1. V trim: 0 bases; J trim: 3 bases; unmatched bases: 4. CDR1 and CDR2, looked up from the germline V gene, are SGHTS and YDEGEE.